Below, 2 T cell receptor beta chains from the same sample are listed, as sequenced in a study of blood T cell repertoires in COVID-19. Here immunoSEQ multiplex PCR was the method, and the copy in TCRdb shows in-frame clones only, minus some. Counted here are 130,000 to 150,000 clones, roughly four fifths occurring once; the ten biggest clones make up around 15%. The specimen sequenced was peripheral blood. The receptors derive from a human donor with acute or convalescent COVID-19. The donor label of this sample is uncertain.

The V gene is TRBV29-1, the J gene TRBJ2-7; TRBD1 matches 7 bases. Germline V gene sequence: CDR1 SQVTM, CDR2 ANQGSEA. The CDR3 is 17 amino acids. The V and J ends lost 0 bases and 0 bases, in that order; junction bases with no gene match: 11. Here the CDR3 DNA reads TGCAGCGTTGAAGATCCCACCGGGGCAGGGGGCTCCTACGAGCAGTACTTC. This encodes CSVEDPTGAGGSYEQYF.

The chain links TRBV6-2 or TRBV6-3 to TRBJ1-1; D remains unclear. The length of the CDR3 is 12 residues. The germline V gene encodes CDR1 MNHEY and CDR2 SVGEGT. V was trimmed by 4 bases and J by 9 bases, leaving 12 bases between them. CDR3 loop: CASSLIPFQAFF. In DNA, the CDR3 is TGTGCCAGCAGTTTAATTCCGTTTCAAGCTTTCTTT.